What follows are 11 T cell receptor beta chains derived from one specimen sequenced in a study of naive and memory T cell subsets. The antigens for these receptors are not known. Both TRBC1 and TRBC2 were covered by a beta constant-region primer of two equimolar oligonucleotides. Nested alpha and beta constant-region primers with the SP2 primer drove four PCR rounds on ligated cDNA. From the UMI-ligation and nested PCR reads, TCRdb called clonotypes with MiXCR, one entry per CDR3 protein. This sample carries 150,000 or so distinct CDR3 sequences, 22% of them seen once, and the ten largest clones take 0.11%. Findings and limits, study-wide: A few larger clonotypes appeared in naive repertoires, especially CD8, possibly memory cells re-expressing CD45RA.

Source material: naive CD4+ T cells from blood. Receptors were obtained from a human donor in good health.

V gene TRBV15 combines with J gene TRBJ2-7; 10 nucleotides line up with TRBD2. J gave up 7 bases and V 1 base, and 16 bases lay outside the gene matches. CDR1 is LNHNV, CDR2 YYDKDF, per germline (reference sequence). This CDR3 comprises 18 residues. The CDR3 region is CATSRGVAGGLGLLEQYF. CDR3 in DNA: TGTGCCACCAGCAGAGGGGTAGCGGGAGGCCTGGGATTATTGGAGCAGTACTTC.

This clonotype was recorded a few times. This chain links TRBV28 with TRBJ2-4; D ambiguous. Germline values: CDR1 MDHEN, CDR2 SYDVKM. The CDR3 is 11 amino acids. Trimming pared 6 bases from V and 4 bases from J, leaving 4 bases between. This chain's CDR3 is CASRLKNIQYF. In DNA, the CDR3 is TGTGCCAGCAGACTTAAAAACATTCAGTACTTC.

This clonotype has a handful of counts. This sequence joins TRBV7-2 and TRBJ2-3, with D tentatively TRBD2 (5 bases). The CDR3 covers 15 residues. Germline V gives CDR1 SGHTA, CDR2 FQGNSA. Between the trimmed V and J ends, which lost 1 base and 4 bases, there was a span of 12 bases. In nucleotides, the CDR3 is TGTGCCAGCAGCTTAGGACTACTGGGCCCAGATACGCAGTATTTT. Its protein product is CASSLGLLGPDTQYF.

The gene calls are TRBV9 and TRBJ2-5; 7 nucleotides match TRBD2. The CDR3 is 16 amino acids. Germline V gene lookup returns CDR1 SGDLS and CDR2 YYNGEE. V gave up 3 bases and J gave up 1 base; unmatched junction bases: 9. Written as DNA, the CDR3 is TGTGCCAGCAGCGCGAGTCCGGGGGAGGGCCAAGAGACCCAGTACTTC. Translation: CASSASPGEGQETQYF.

The gene calls are TRBV4-1 and TRBJ2-7, with D perhaps TRBD1 or TRBD2 (5 bases each). V was clipped by 4 bases and J by 0 bases, with 13 bases between them. There are 15 residues in the CDR3. Germline values: CDR1 MGHRA, CDR2 YSYEKL. The CDR3: CASSLGHGSSYEQYF. The CDR3 DNA sequence: TGCGCCAGCAGCCTCGGACATGGGAGCTCCTACGAGCAGTACTTC.

This clonotype was recorded a few times. CDR3 amino acids: CSVEDSRAGNTIYF. CDR3 coding DNA: TGCAGCGTTGAAGACTCCCGGGCAGGAAACACCATATATTTT. V and J are TRBV29-1 and TRBJ1-3; D is undetermined. Germline V gene data show CDR1 as SQVTM and CDR2 as ANQGSEA. The CDR3 contains 14 residues. Trimming took off 0 bases at V and 4 bases at J, with 10 bases between the two ends.

This clonotype was counted at least ten times. The V gene is TRBV10-3, the J gene TRBJ2-7, with D unresolved. Per germline, CDR1 ENHRY and CDR2 SYGVKD. The V gene lost 4 bases and the J gene lost 9 bases, with 16 bases spanning the gap. The CDR3 is 13 amino acids. The CDR3 sequence is CAISVEGPGWQYF. The CDR3 bases are TGTGCCATCAGTGTAGAAGGGCCTGGGTGGCAGTACTTC.

The chain couples TRBV29-1 to TRBJ2-2; tentative D call: TRBD1 (6 bases). In germline, CDR1 is SQVTM, CDR2 ANQGSEA. This CDR3 contains 15 residues. The germline V and J ends were trimmed by 4 bases and 1 base, with 13 bases remaining between them. CDR3 protein: CSVARTAVNTGELFF. The CDR3 nucleotides read TGCAGCGTTGCACGGACAGCGGTGAACACCGGGGAGCTGTTTTTT.

The chain couples TRBV6-6 to TRBJ2-2; perhaps TRBD1 as D (5 bases). V dropped 5 bases and J dropped 6 bases, with 13 bases sitting between them. Germline V gene data show CDR1 as MNHNY and CDR2 as SVGAGI (reference sequence). The CDR3 covers 14 residues. CDR3 region: CASSLHQGAGELFF. The CDR3 DNA is TGTGCCAGCAGTCTCCACCAAGGGGCCGGGGAGCTGTTTTTT.

This clonotype came up many times. The chain is built from TRBV19 and TRBJ2-1, with 14 bases matching TRBD2. The CDR3 length is 15 residues. The junction had 5 bases not matched to a gene; V was cut back by 6 bases and J by 7 bases. Germline V CDR1 and CDR2: LNHDA, SQIVND (reference sequence). CDR3 sequence: CASRSGTSGSNEQFF. The CDR3 DNA is TGTGCCAGTAGATCGGGGACTAGCGGGAGTAATGAGCAGTTCTTC.

The chain joins TRBV29-1 to TRBJ1-2, with 9 bases identical to TRBD1. CDR3 size: 13 residues. V trimming: 2 bases; J trimming: 3 bases; junction bases outside the gene matches: 1. Germline-derived CDR1 and CDR2 are SQVTM and ANQGSEA. The CDR3 DNA reads as TGCAGCGTTGAAAGGACAGGGGACTATGGCTACACCTTC. Its protein product is CSVERTGDYGYTF.